Below are 12 T cell receptor beta chains sequenced from a single sample in a study of blood T cell repertoires in COVID-19. Clones were read by immunoSEQ multiplex PCR, and TCRdb kept only the in-frame ones, dropping some. The sample shows 200,000 to 300,000 clones, about 91% of them seen only once. Sequencing was carried out using PBMCs or T cells enriched from blood (not recorded which). These receptors were taken from a woman aged 40 to 50 with acute COVID-19.

This rearrangement joins TRBV5-4 to TRBJ1-2; the D is unclear. CDR1 is SGHNT, CDR2 YYREEE, per germline (reference sequence). The V end was cut by 1 base, the J end by 5 bases, with 15 bases between. CDR3 length equals 15 residues. CDR3: CASSLPFVQAYGYTF. The CDR3 region has the DNA TGTGCCAGCAGCTTGCCTTTTGTTCAGGCTTATGGCTACACCTTC.

V usage is TRBV6-2 or TRBV6-3 and J usage is TRBJ1-2; the D gene is possibly TRBD1 (6 bases). Trimming removed 2 bases at V and 8 bases at J, with 21 bases between. CDR3 length: 16 residues. CDR1 and CDR2 (germline): MNHEY, SVGEGT. The CDR3 DNA follows: TGTGCCAGCAGTTACCCTGCAGGTAACAGGGAATACGGCTACACCTTC. Translating it yields CASSYPAGNREYGYTF.

This clone has just one count. The J gene is TRBJ1-1, the V gene TRBV18; 9 nucleotides agree with TRBD1. This CDR3 is built from 13 residues. The germline CDR1 and CDR2 sequences are KGHSH and LQKENI. V was pared by 4 bases and J by 3 bases, with 0 bases of the junction left unmatched. DNA of the CDR3: TGTGCCAGCTCACGACAGGGGGACACTGAAGCTTTCTTT. Translated: CASSRQGDTEAFF.

The V and J genes are TRBV4-3 and TRBJ2-1; 9 bases agree with TRBD2. The CDR3 loop spans 15 amino acids. With V trimmed by 0 bases and J by 8 bases, 5 bases remained unmatched. Germline loops: CDR1 LGHNA, CDR2 YSLEER. The chain's CDR3 is CASSQDQREVDEQFF. CDR3 coding DNA: TGCGCCAGCAGCCAAGATCAGCGGGAGGTCGATGAGCAGTTCTTC.

This sequence joins TRBV28 and TRBJ2-1; D may be TRBD2 (6 bases). Germline CDR1 and CDR2: MDHEN and SYDVKM. V shed 5 bases and J shed 4 bases, with 12 bases lying between them. The CDR3 totals 14 residues. The CDR3 spells CASSIPGLYNEQFF. The CDR3 region has the DNA TGTGCCAGCAGTATTCCGGGACTTTACAATGAGCAGTTCTTC.

In this sample, this clone turned up once. V gene TRBV2 combines with J gene TRBJ2-3; 7 bases agree with TRBD1. After removal of 5 bases from V and 9 bases from J, the junction contained 5 bases not matched to a gene. This CDR3 region has 12 residues. Germline V gene sequence: CDR1 SNHLY, CDR2 FYNNEI. The CDR3 DNA is TGTGCCAGCAGTCCCGGGACAGCCACGCAGTATTTT. It encodes CASSPGTATQYF.

The CDR3 nucleotides read TGTGCCAGCAGTTTAGGTGGGCAGGCTAATCAGCCCCAGCATTTT. Translating it yields CASSLGGQANQPQHF. The rearrangement uses TRBV28 and TRBJ1-5, with no clear D. Germline CDR1 MDHEN, CDR2 SYDVKM. The CDR3 sequence is 15 residues long. V lost 2 bases and J 4 bases, leaving 12 bases between the germline ends.

The V gene is TRBV2, the J gene TRBJ2-3; TRBD2 matches 13 bases. Germline trimming cut 5 bases from V and 3 bases from J; bases unmatched to any gene: 17. The CDR3 has 20 amino acids. Germline V gene lookup returns CDR1 SNHLY and CDR2 FYNNEI. CDR3 nucleotide sequence: TGTGCCAGCAGTCCTAGGGGGACTAGCGGGACCCCTCCCACGACAGATACGCAGTATTTT. Residues: CASSPRGTSGTPPTTDTQYF.

This clone came up once. The chain carries TRBV4-2 and TRBJ1-1; TRBD1 might be the D (5 bases). Germline CDR1 is LGHNA and CDR2 is YNFKEQ. V was shortened by 2 bases and J by 5 bases, with 12 bases between the two germline ends. This CDR3 has 14 amino acids. CDR3 nucleotide sequence: TGTGCCAGCAGCCAACCAGGGTCACGGACTGAAGCTTTCTTT. Translation: CASSQPGSRTEAFF.

The chain employs TRBV10-3 and TRBJ1-1; 10 nucleotides line up with TRBD1. The germline gives CDR1 ENHRY, CDR2 SYGVKD. The CDR3 runs to 16 residues. Germline trimming cut 1 base from V and 4 bases from J; bases unmatched to any gene: 6. The CDR3 sequence is CAISEFSGTGATEAFF. CDR3 sequence (DNA): TGTGCCATCAGTGAGTTTTCCGGGACAGGGGCCACTGAAGCTTTCTTT.

The chain is built from TRBV13 and TRBJ1-1, with 8 bases matching TRBD1. The trim removed 7 bases at V and 7 bases at J, leaving 11 bases unmatched. Germline CDR1 and CDR2: PRHDT and FYEKMQ (reference sequence). The CDR3 sequence is 14 residues long. The CDR3 coding sequence is TGTGCCAGCACCGTCAGGGGGCGTGTAGGTGAAGCTTTCTTT. Translating it yields CASTVRGRVGEAFF.

The gene calls are TRBV6-5 and TRBJ1-2, with 9 bases that match TRBD1. The germline V gene encodes CDR1 MNHEY and CDR2 SVGAGI. The CDR3 has 14 amino acids. Trimming removed 0 bases from V and 4 bases from J; junction bases left unmatched: 0. Here the CDR3 DNA reads TGTGCCAGCAGTTACTCGACAGGGGGCTATGGCTACACCTTC. This encodes CASSYSTGGYGYTF.